The 21 T cell receptor beta chains presented below share a single source sample, sequenced in a study of response to subunit inactivated influenza vaccine. Each CDR3 protein is one row after TCRdb ran MiXCR on the RT-PCR reads. The sample lists 500,000 to 600,000 distinct CDR3 sequences, 10% to 15% occurring once. Sample: PBMCs from blood, taken on the day of vaccination. These receptors came from a man in his fifties who received an inactivated influenza vaccine.

Remarks on this clonotype: The junction departs from the called germline gene at one end, perhaps through a read error. The gene calls are TRBV28 and TRBJ2-1; either TRBD1 or TRBD2 may fit D (6 bases each). The CDR3 loop spans 15 amino acids. Germline loops: CDR1 MDHEN, CDR2 SYDVKM. The CDR3 DNA sequence: TGTGCCATCAGTTCTGAGGGGGAGGTTGACGATGAGCAGTTCTTC. It yields the protein CAISSEGEVDDEQFF.

This clonotype was seen more than once but under ten times. V gene TRBV9 combines with J gene TRBJ2-3; TRBD2 matches at 14 bases. CDR1 and CDR2 from the germline V gene are SGDLS and YYNGEE. The CDR3 consists of 16 residues. The V segment lost 0 bases and the J segment 6 bases; nucleotides outside the gene matches: 3. In nucleotides, the CDR3 is TGTGCCAGCAGCGTAGGGGGACTAGCGGGAGAGGATACGCAGTATTTT. Its protein is CASSVGGLAGEDTQYF.

This sequence joins TRBV28 and TRBJ2-6; TRBD2 might be the D (6 bases). Looked up from germline, CDR1 is MDHEN and CDR2 is SYDVKM. Trimming pared 2 bases from V and 0 bases from J, leaving 11 bases between. This CDR3 spans 17 amino acids. The CDR3 reads CASSLGGPLSGANVLTF. The CDR3 DNA follows: TGTGCCAGCAGTTTAGGAGGGCCTCTCTCTGGGGCCAACGTCCTGACTTTC. Based on the CDR3 plus reference TRBV28 and TRBJ2-6, the full variable domain is DVKVTQSSRYLVKRTGEKVFLECVQDMDHENMFWYRQDPGLGLRLIYFSYDVKMKEKGDIPEGYSVSREKKERFSLILESASTNQTSMYLCASSLGGPLSGANVLTFGAGSRLTVL.

V usage is TRBV20-1 and J usage is TRBJ2-3, with D possibly TRBD2 on 6 matching bases. Germline-derived CDR1 and CDR2 are DFQATT and SNEGSKA (reference sequence). V lost 0 bases and J 4 bases, leaving 14 bases between the germline ends. This CDR3 is built from 15 residues. The CDR3 is CSARDRILAADTQYF. CDR3 coding DNA: TGCAGTGCTAGAGACCGAATACTAGCAGCAGATACGCAGTATTTT.

The J gene is TRBJ2-5, the V gene TRBV7-6; no clear D. CDR3 size: 14 residues. Looked up from germline, CDR1 is SGHVS and CDR2 is FNYEAQ. V was trimmed by 5 bases and J by 9 bases, leaving 19 bases between them. The CDR3 protein is CASSPESSFLAQYF. In nucleotides, the CDR3 is TGTGCCAGCAGCCCCGAAAGCAGTTTTCTGGCCCAGTACTTC.

On this clonotype itself: Since a much larger clone is just one base distant, this may be a read error. This rearrangement joins TRBV6-1 to TRBJ2-3; possibly TRBD1 for D (5 bases). The germline gives CDR1 MNHNS, CDR2 SASEGT. V was trimmed by 3 bases and J by 2 bases, leaving 12 bases between them. CDR3 length: 15 amino acids. The CDR3 region is CASSDGQGTTDTQYF. Here the CDR3 DNA reads TGTGCCAGCAGTGACGGTCAGGGAACCACAGATACGCAGTATTTT.

This clonotype has a single count. The V call is TRBV5-6, the J call TRBJ2-5, with D unclear. Germline V gives CDR1 SGHDT, CDR2 YYEEEE. This CDR3 is built from 16 residues. V shed 1 base and J shed 1 base, with 14 bases lying between them. The CDR3 sequence is CASSLIQSWGQETQYF. The DNA for the CDR3 is TGTGCCAGCAGCTTGATACAATCCTGGGGCCAAGAGACCCAGTACTTC.

The rearrangement links TRBV7-3 to TRBJ2-1; the match to TRBD2 covers 13 bases. This CDR3 contains 15 residues. Germline V gene sequence: CDR1 SGHTA, CDR2 FQGTGA. Trimming removed 5 bases from V and 10 bases from J; junction bases left unmatched: 8. CDR3 nucleotides: TGTGCCAGCAGCAAGGGACTAGCGGGACCCCAGGAGCAGTTCTTC. Its protein product is CASSKGLAGPQEQFF.

This clonotype was picked up many times. One junction end does not reproduce the germline sequence, and a read error may be involved. CDR3 in amino acids: CASSLAGGQETQYF. The CDR3 DNA reads as TGTGCCAGCAGCTTAGCGGGCGGACAAGAGACCCAGTACTTC. The genes are TRBV5-1 and TRBJ2-5, with 7 nucleotides matching TRBD2. The CDR3 is 14 residues long. CDR1 is SGHRS, CDR2 YFSETQ, per germline.

This sequence joins TRBV20-1 and TRBJ2-3, with D perhaps TRBD2 (6 bases). Germline CDR1 reads DFQATT; CDR2 reads SNEGSKA (reference sequence). The CDR3 extends over 18 amino acids. Trimming stripped 0 bases from V and 0 bases from J, with 19 bases between. CDR3 nucleotide sequence: TGCAGTGCTAGAGATCGTAAATACGGCGGGACTAGCACAGATACGCAGTATTTT. Translation: CSARDRKYGGTSTDTQYF.

This clonotype appeared a few times. CDR3: CPPFWEPLPAPGYNEQFF. CDR3 DNA: TGCCCCCCTTTCTGGGAGCCGCTCCCCGCTCCTGGATACAATGAGCAGTTCTTC. This sequence joins TRBV20-1 and TRBJ2-1, with TRBD2 as a possible D gene (5 bases). The CDR3 runs 18 residues. Germline V gene data show CDR1 as DFQATT and CDR2 as SNEGSKA (reference sequence).

The chain is built from TRBV15 and TRBJ2-7; either TRBD1 or TRBD2 may supply D (5 bases each). This CDR3 has 14 amino acids. CDR1 LNHNV and CDR2 YYDKDF come from the germline V gene (reference sequence). The ends were cut back, 2 bases at V and 6 bases at J, with 14 bases in the middle. CDR3 protein: CATSRTGTMGEQYF. The CDR3 DNA reads TGTGCCACCAGCAGAACCGGGACCATGGGCGAGCAGTACTTC.

The genes are TRBV27 and TRBJ1-6; TRBD1 agrees at 7 bases. V trimming: 3 bases; J trimming: 7 bases; junction bases outside the gene matches: 6. The germline V gene has CDR1 MNHEY and CDR2 SMNVEV (reference sequence). This CDR3 comprises 15 residues. Here the CDR3 reads CASSLVTGKNSPLHF. The CDR3, as DNA: TGTGCCAGCAGTTTGGTGACAGGGAAGAATTCACCCCTCCACTTT.

This clonotype has a single count. Just one base apart from a much larger clone, this may be a read error. The chain uses TRBV12-3 or TRBV12-4 and TRBJ2-2; 8 positions agree with TRBD1. The CDR3 extends over 14 amino acids. CDR3 sequence reads: CASSTGAGTGELLF. Written as DNA, the CDR3 is TGTGCCAGTTCGACAGGGGCAGGAACCGGGGAGCTGCTTTTT.

This chain links TRBV9 with TRBJ2-5, with 9 bases that match TRBD1. Germline CDR1 and CDR2: SGDLS and YYNGEE. V lost 4 bases to trimming and J lost 4 bases; unmatched junction nucleotides: 8. This CDR3 is 15 amino acids long. CDR3 in DNA: TGTGCCAGCAGCTCCCTCGACAGGGGGGCAGAGACCCAGTACTTC. This gives the protein CASSSLDRGAETQYF.

The V and J genes are TRBV15 and TRBJ2-3; 11 bases align to TRBD2. Germline V gene data show CDR1 as LNHNV and CDR2 as YYDKDF (reference sequence). CDR3 length equals 16 residues. The junction had 4 bases not matched to a gene; V was cut back by 0 bases and J by 5 bases. The CDR3 region has the DNA TGTGCCACCAGCAGAGATAGCGGGGGGGCGTTAGATACGCAGTATTTT. It yields the protein CATSRDSGGALDTQYF. Supplemented by reference TRBV15 and TRBJ2-3, the full variable domain reads DAMVIQNPRYQVTQFGKPVTLSCSQTLNHNVMYWYQQKSSQAPKLLFHYYDKDFNNEADTPDNFQSRRPNTSFCFLDIRSPGLGDTAMYLCATSRDSGGALDTQYFGPGTRLTVL.

CDR3 in DNA: TGTGCCAGCAGCGTAAACACAGGGGAGACCCAGTACTTC. It specifies CASSVNTGETQYF. The chain has TRBV9 and TRBJ2-5; D is perhaps TRBD1 (6 bases). Looked up from germline, CDR1 is SGDLS and CDR2 is YYNGEE. V lost 1 base, J lost 5 bases, and 9 bases lay in between. The CDR3 extends over 13 amino acids.

This clonotype was found many times. This rearrangement joins TRBV11-1 to TRBJ2-1; 11 bases are a match to TRBD2. This CDR3 is built from 16 residues. With V trimmed by 5 bases and J by 5 bases, 8 bases remained unmatched. Looked up from germline, CDR1 is SGHAT and CDR2 is FQDESV (reference sequence). Here the CDR3 reads CASSILTSGGNNEQFF. CDR3 DNA: TGTGCCAGCAGCATCCTAACTAGCGGGGGAAACAATGAGCAGTTCTTC.

This sequence joins TRBV6-1 and TRBJ1-1; 8 positions match TRBD1. The germline CDR1 and CDR2 sequences are MNHNS and SASEGT. V lost 11 bases, J lost 1 base, and 9 bases stayed unmatched. The CDR3 is 14 amino acids. CDR3 coding DNA: TGTGCCTGCGCTCCCGGGACAGGGAACACTGAAGCTTTCTTT. Translation gives CACAPGTGNTEAFF.

The chain uses TRBV3-1 and TRBJ2-3; 8 nucleotides match TRBD2. The CDR3 has 13 amino acids. Losses at the gene ends were 6 bases for V and 6 bases for J; bases not matched to a gene: 5. CDR1 and CDR2 from the germline V gene are LGHDT and YNNKEL (reference sequence). The CDR3 here is CASRLAAGDTQYF. The DNA of the CDR3 is TGTGCCAGCAGACTAGCGGCAGGCGATACGCAGTATTTT.

This clonotype occurred a few times. The V call is TRBV4-3, the J call TRBJ2-5; unclear D gene. V lost 0 bases and J lost 0, with 11 bases in between. This CDR3 has 16 residues. Germline values: CDR1 LGHNA, CDR2 YSLEER. CDR3: CASSQEPSGYQETQYF. In nucleotides, the CDR3 is TGCGCCAGCAGCCAAGAACCTTCAGGCTACCAAGAGACCCAGTACTTC.